This T cell receptor (beta chain) is drawn from a study of cytomegalovirus exposure and HLA in healthy donors. Findings and limits, study-wide: HLA-A and HLA-B allele assignments for most subjects were reportedly predicted accurately using TCR beta sequences.

PCR was performed using 60 Vbeta and 13 Jbeta primers. Sequencing used immunoSEQ multiplex PCR; TCRdb keeps in-frame clones, though not all of them. The sample lists about 130,000 clones, 65% to 85% occurring once. This CDR3 contains 14 residues. In germline, CDR1 is SQVTM, CDR2 ANQGSEA. V was shortened by 2 bases and J by 11 bases, with 20 bases between the two germline ends. With respect to this clone: Its antigen is not identified.

The sample consisted of PBMCs. The gene calls are TRBV29-1 and TRBJ2-3, with D possibly matching TRBD2 (5 bases). The clonotype was recovered from a boy aged 5-17 years in good health and CMV-seronegative. This chain's CDR3 is CSVELPLPRVGQYF. The CDR3 coding sequence is TGCAGCGTTGAACTCCCCCTACCGAGGGTTGGGCAGTATTTT.